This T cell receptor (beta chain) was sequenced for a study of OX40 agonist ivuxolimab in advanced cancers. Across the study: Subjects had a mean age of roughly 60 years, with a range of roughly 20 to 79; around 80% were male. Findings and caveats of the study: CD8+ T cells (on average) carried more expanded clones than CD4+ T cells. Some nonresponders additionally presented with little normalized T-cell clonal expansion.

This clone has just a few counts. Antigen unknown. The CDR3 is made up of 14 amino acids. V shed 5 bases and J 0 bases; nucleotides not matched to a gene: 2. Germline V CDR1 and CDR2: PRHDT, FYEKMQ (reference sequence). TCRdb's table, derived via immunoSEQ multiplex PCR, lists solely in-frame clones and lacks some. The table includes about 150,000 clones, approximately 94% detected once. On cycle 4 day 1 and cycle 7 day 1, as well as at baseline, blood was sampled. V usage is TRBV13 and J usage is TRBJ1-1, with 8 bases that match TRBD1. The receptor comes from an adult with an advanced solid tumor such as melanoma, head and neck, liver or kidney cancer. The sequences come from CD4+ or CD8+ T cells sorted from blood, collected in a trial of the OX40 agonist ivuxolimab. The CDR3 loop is CASSRQGLNTEAFF. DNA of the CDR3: TGTGCCAGCAGCCGACAGGGGTTGAACACTGAAGCTTTCTTT.